The 32 T cell receptor beta chains presented below share a single source sample, sequenced in a study of a mutant IDH1 vaccine in newly diagnosed glioma. The time point was: week 23, last vaccination. A 20-mer mutant IDH1 peptide at 300 ug was injected subcutaneously with topical imiquimod. These TCRs are of unknown antigen specificity. The data were produced by immunoSEQ multiplex PCR, yet TCRdb's version contains in-frame clones alone and is incomplete. The sample includes some 38,000 clones, 81% seen only once; the top ten take 5% to 5.5%. The material was PBMCs, obtained from a glioma patient whose treatment included an IDH1 peptide vaccine. The receptor set was obtained from a man aged 35 to 55 with glioma.

The genes are TRBV5-1 and TRBJ2-5; 13 bases align to TRBD2. The J call may be wrong; the DNA end is better matched by TRBJ2-7. There are 20 residues in the CDR3. Per germline, CDR1 SGHRS and CDR2 YFSETQ. The CDR3 sequence is CASGLYPGLAGNLGSYEQYF. In DNA, the CDR3 is TGCGCCAGCGGTCTTTATCCGGGACTAGCGGGAAACCTGGGCTCCTACGAGCAGTACTTC.

The chain couples TRBV19 to TRBJ1-4; D may be TRBD1 (5 bases). The CDR3 contains 17 residues. Trimming pared 7 bases from V and 4 bases from J, leaving 22 bases between. From germline, CDR1 is LNHDA and CDR2 SQIVND (reference sequence). The CDR3 nucleotides are TGTGCCAGTAATGTCGGAGGATTTGACAGCTATAATGAAAAACTGTTTTTT. Its translation is CASNVGGFDSYNEKLFF.

Relative to its sample, this clone is medium-sized. The chain couples TRBV14 to TRBJ2-3; 8 nucleotides match TRBD1. This CDR3 has 16 amino acids. V gave up 0 bases and J gave up 4 bases; unmatched junction bases: 6. Germline V gives CDR1 SGHDN, CDR2 FVKESK. This CDR3 reads CASSQEGQGVADTQYF. For the CDR3, the DNA is TGTGCCAGCAGCCAAGAAGGACAGGGAGTGGCAGATACGCAGTATTTT.

The CDR3 here is CAWRARPGDSPLHF. CDR3 coding DNA: TGTGCCTGGAGGGCCAGGCCAGGGGATTCACCCCTCCACTTT. The rearrangement joins TRBV30 to TRBJ1-6; a possible D gene is TRBD1 (6 bases). Trimming pared 3 bases from V and 8 bases from J, leaving 14 bases between. The CDR3 sequence is 14 residues long. Germline CDR1 is GTSNPN and CDR2 is SVGIG (reference sequence).

V and J are TRBV6-6 and TRBJ2-1; possible D gene TRBD2, 5 bases. Deletions cut 3 bases from V and 7 bases from J, with 13 bases between. The CDR3 runs to 14 residues. The germline CDR1 and CDR2 sequences are MNHNY and SVGAGI (reference sequence). Here the CDR3 DNA reads TGTGCCAGCAGTTATCGCGGGCTTGATAATGAGCAGTTCTTC. Residues: CASSYRGLDNEQFF.

CDR3 sequence: CAISESGSNQPQHF. The CDR3 DNA is TGTGCCATCAGTGAGTCCGGTAGCAATCAGCCCCAGCATTTT. The rearrangement uses TRBV10-3 and TRBJ1-5; D uncertain. Germline CDR1 and CDR2: ENHRY and SYGVKD. The CDR3 has 14 residues. The V end lost 0 bases, the J end lost 0 bases, and 3 bases lay between the germline ends.

The CDR3 here is CASSLFRGPQFF. CDR3 nucleotides: TGTGCCAGCAGCTTATTTCGGGGGCCGCAGTTCTTC. The chain uses TRBV7-3 and TRBJ2-1; either TRBD1 or TRBD2 may fit D (6 bases each). Germline V gives CDR1 SGHTA, CDR2 FQGTGA. The CDR3 contains 12 residues. V lost 2 bases to trimming and J lost 12 bases, with 11 bases between them.

The gene calls are TRBV4-3 and TRBJ2-7, with 10 nucleotides matching TRBD2. CDR3 length equals 15 residues. V lost 0 bases to trimming and J lost 3 bases; unmatched junction nucleotides: 2. Germline CDR1 reads LGHNA; CDR2 reads YSLEER. The CDR3 DNA is TGCGCCAGCAGCCAAGAAACTAGCGGGATCTACGAGCAGTACTTC. It yields the protein CASSQETSGIYEQYF.

V usage is TRBV10-3 and J usage is TRBJ1-5; 9 positions match TRBD1. The CDR3 is made up of 16 amino acids. The germline V gene has CDR1 ENHRY and CDR2 SYGVKD. Trimming took 0 bases from V and 2 from J; bases not matched to a gene: 2. CDR3 sequence: CAISESTGGGNQPQHF. CDR3 in DNA: TGTGCCATCAGTGAGTCGACAGGGGGGGGCAATCAGCCCCAGCATTTT.

The chain carries TRBV5-1 and TRBJ2-2; 12 nucleotides match TRBD2. V dropped 1 base and J dropped 7; count of bases not matched to a gene: 14. The CDR3 runs 19 residues. The germline V gene encodes CDR1 SGHRS and CDR2 YFSETQ. The CDR3 DNA reads as TGCGCCAGCAGCTTGTTAAATTTACTAGCGGGAGGTTTGGGCGGGGAGCTGTTTTTT. It translates to CASSLLNLLAGGLGGELFF. The variable domain in full, completed from reference TRBV5-1 and TRBJ2-2, reads KAGVTQTPRYLIKTRGQQVTLSCSPISGHRSVSWYQQTPGQGLQFLFEYFSETQRNKGNFPGRFSGRQFSNSRSEMNVSTLELGDSALYLCASSLLNLLAGGLGGELFFGEGSRLTVL.

This sequence joins TRBV23-1 and TRBJ2-6, with D possibly being TRBD1 or TRBD2 (5 bases each). TRBV23-1 is an ORF, and what it does is uncertain. V was shortened by 0 bases and J by 2 bases, with 5 bases between the two germline ends. The CDR3 runs 15 residues. The CDR3 DNA follows: TGCGCCAGCAGTCAATCGGGGGCTGGGGCCAACGTCCTGACTTTC. Translated: CASSQSGAGANVLTF.

J is TRBJ2-3 and V is TRBV10-3, with TRBD1 as a possible D gene (6 bases). Germline V gene data show CDR1 as ENHRY and CDR2 as SYGVKD. The CDR3 loop spans 15 amino acids. Deletions cut 10 bases from V and 2 bases from J, with 19 bases between. The CDR3 protein is CATTRGRDSTDTQYF. The CDR3 coding sequence is TGTGCCACTACCAGGGGACGGGATTCCACAGATACGCAGTATTTT.

V gene TRBV28 combines with J gene TRBJ2-7; 15 bases agree with TRBD2. Germline CDR1 is MDHEN and CDR2 is SYDVKM. The CDR3 has 15 amino acids. V was pared by 6 bases and J by 4 bases, with 4 bases of the junction left unmatched. The CDR3 reads CASRPGTSGRYEQYF. The CDR3 nucleotides read TGTGCCAGCAGGCCCGGGACTAGCGGGAGGTACGAGCAGTACTTC.

As regards this clone: Other DNA sequences in the sample encode the same CDR3. CDR3: CASSYRVQETQYF. Here the CDR3 DNA reads TGTGCCAGCAGTTACAGGGTACAAGAGACCCAGTACTTC. The chain employs TRBV7-2 and TRBJ2-5, with D perhaps matching TRBD1 (6 bases). Trimming cost V 6 bases and J 2 bases, with 10 bases left between them. The CDR3 runs to 13 residues. The germline CDR1 and CDR2 sequences are SGHTA and FQGNSA.

The chain has TRBV5-4 and TRBJ2-3; 8 nucleotides match TRBD2. The V and J ends lost 4 bases and 2 bases, in that order; junction bases with no gene match: 3. The CDR3 consists of 14 residues. Germline V gene data show CDR1 as SGHNT and CDR2 as YYREEE (reference sequence). Here the CDR3 reads CASSPTSATDTQYF. CDR3 sequence (DNA): TGTGCCAGCAGCCCGACTAGCGCCACAGATACGCAGTATTTT.

This clone was seen only once. This rearrangement joins TRBV14 to TRBJ1-2, with a tentative D call TRBD1 (6 bases). CDR3 length: 15 residues. CDR1 and CDR2 from the germline V gene are SGHDN and FVKESK. V was trimmed by 1 base and J by 4 bases, leaving 13 bases between them. The CDR3 here is CASSQVRGEAYGYTF. The CDR3 DNA follows: TGTGCCAGCAGCCAAGTCAGGGGTGAAGCCTATGGCTACACCTTC. The full variable domain, with the rest looked up from reference TRBV14 and TRBJ1-2, is EAGVTQFPSHSVIEKGQTVTLRCDPISGHDNLYWYRRVMGKEIKFLLHFVKESKQDESGMPNNRFLAERTGGTYSTLKVQPAELEDSGVYFCASSQVRGEAYGYTFGSGTRLTVV.

The rearrangement uses TRBV27 and TRBJ2-4; weak D call: TRBD1 (6 bases). V was trimmed by 8 bases and J by 0 bases, leaving 14 bases between them. This CDR3 region has 15 residues. Germline V CDR1 and CDR2: MNHEY, SMNVEV (reference sequence). The CDR3 reads CASPGQNLAKNIQYF. CDR3 nucleotide sequence: TGTGCCAGCCCCGGACAGAACCTAGCCAAAAACATTCAGTACTTC.

This chain joins TRBV11-3 and TRBJ2-2; 8 nucleotides align to TRBD1. Germline assignment: CDR1 SGHNT and CDR2 YENEEA. There are 13 residues in the CDR3. The V gene end was trimmed by 6 bases and the J gene end by 7 bases; junction bases not matched to a gene: 4. CDR3 DNA: TGTGCCAGCAGTCCAGACAGGGGCGGGGAGCTGTTTTTT. It codes for CASSPDRGGELFF. Full variable domain (remainder filled in from reference TRBV11-3 and TRBJ2-2): EAGVVQSPRYKIIEKKQPVAFWCNPISGHNTLYWYLQNLGQGPELLIRYENEEAVDDSQLPKDRFSAERLKGVDSTLKIQPAELGDSAVYLCASSPDRGGELFFGEGSRLTVL.

The chain links TRBV7-2 to TRBJ2-5; 8 bases match TRBD1. The CDR3 spans 14 residues. Germline trimming cut 5 bases from V and 1 base from J; bases unmatched to any gene: 3. Germline assignment: CDR1 SGHTA and CDR2 FQGNSA. The CDR3, as DNA: TGTGCCAGCAGCCCCGGGACAGGCCAAGAGACCCAGTACTTC. The encoded protein is CASSPGTGQETQYF.

This clone was detected once. In DNA, the CDR3 is TGTGCCAGCAGCTTCACTACCCAACTAGCGGGGGTGATGGATACGCAGTATTTT. It encodes CASSFTTQLAGVMDTQYF. V is TRBV11-2 and J is TRBJ2-3; 11 bases are shared with TRBD2. Germline-derived CDR1 and CDR2 are SGHAT and FQNNGV. J was trimmed by 6 bases and V by 3 bases; bases with no gene match: 14. The length of the CDR3 is 18 residues.

The J gene is TRBJ1-5, the V gene TRBV27, with D hard to call. CDR3 length: 16 residues. Per germline, CDR1 MNHEY and CDR2 SMNVEV (reference sequence). V lost 7 bases and J lost 1, with 17 bases in between. CDR3 nucleotide sequence: TGTGCCAGCAAGAGCATAGGCCTAGGGAGCAATCAGCCCCAGCATTTT. Translation gives CASKSIGLGSNQPQHF.

The chain employs TRBV14 and TRBJ2-7; D unresolved. The CDR3 is 12 amino acids. Looked up from germline, CDR1 is SGHDN and CDR2 is FVKESK. V was clipped by 0 bases and J by 13 bases, with 13 bases between them. As DNA, the CDR3 is TGTGCCAGCAGCCAAGATGCTTCAGCCTCCTACTTC. It is translated as CASSQDASASYF.

The table lists this clone with a count of one. The chain recombines TRBV9 with TRBJ2-4; 8 nucleotides match TRBD2. Germline assignment: CDR1 SGDLS and CDR2 YYNGEE. The CDR3 is 14 amino acids. The trim removed 3 bases at V and 8 bases at J, leaving 7 bases unmatched. The DNA for the CDR3 is TGTGCCAGCAGCGCACCCGGGGGGGCACACATTCAGTACTTC. This encodes CASSAPGGAHIQYF. The full variable domain, with the rest looked up from reference TRBV9 and TRBJ2-4, is DSGVTQTPKHLITATGQRVTLRCSPRSGDLSVYWYQQSLDQGLQFLIQYYNGEERAKGNILERFSAQQFPDLHSELNLSSLELGDSALYFCASSAPGGAHIQYFGAGTRLSVL.

This chain links TRBV29-1 with TRBJ2-5; D remains unclear. Looked up from germline, CDR1 is SQVTM and CDR2 is ANQGSEA. V dropped 4 bases and J dropped 3 bases, with 18 bases sitting between them. The length of the CDR3 is 15 residues. The CDR3: CSVVVVTIIKETQYF. Written as DNA, the CDR3 is TGCAGCGTTGTTGTAGTCACCATAATCAAAGAGACCCAGTACTTC.

Turning to this clone: Other nucleotide sequences in the sample specify the same CDR3. The gene calls are TRBV5-4 and TRBJ2-7; no reliable D call. V was clipped by 0 bases and J by 3 bases, with 10 bases between them. This CDR3 has 14 amino acids. Germline CDR1 is SGHNT and CDR2 is YYREEE (reference sequence). The CDR3 loop is CASSLEAGNYEQYF. DNA of the CDR3: TGTGCCAGCAGCTTGGAGGCCGGAAACTACGAGCAGTACTTC.

There are a few counts of this clone. The gene calls are TRBV9 and TRBJ1-5, with 7 bases identical to TRBD1. The CDR3 extends over 13 amino acids. In germline, CDR1 is SGDLS, CDR2 YYNGEE. Germline trimming cut 2 bases from V and 5 bases from J; bases unmatched to any gene: 1. CDR3 nucleotide sequence: TGTGCCAGCAGCGTTGGGACAGATCAGCCCCAGCATTTT. As protein: CASSVGTDQPQHF.

This chain links TRBV10-3 with TRBJ2-5; TRBD2 agrees at 12 bases. This CDR3 has 15 amino acids. The germline CDR1 and CDR2 sequences are ENHRY and SYGVKD. With V trimmed by 10 bases and J by 2 bases, 8 bases remained unmatched. CDR3 DNA: TGTGCCACCAAAAGACTAGCGGGAGTACAAGAGACCCAGTACTTC. Its translation is CATKRLAGVQETQYF.

The J gene is TRBJ2-5, the V gene TRBV5-4; a weak D match, TRBD2 (6 bases). The CDR3 covers 16 residues. Looked up from germline, CDR1 is SGHNT and CDR2 is YYREEE (reference sequence). V was trimmed by 4 bases and J by 2 bases, leaving 18 bases between them. In nucleotides, the CDR3 is TGTGCCAGCAGCCACCGGGACTTAAGGCAACAAGAGACCCAGTACTTC. The encoded protein is CASSHRDLRQQETQYF.

The chain recombines TRBV7-2 with TRBJ2-5, with TRBD2 matching 13 bases. Trimming took 2 bases from V and 1 from J; bases not matched to a gene: 7. CDR1 is SGHTA and CDR2 is FQGNSA in the germline V gene. The CDR3 length is 18 residues. CDR3 DNA sequence: TGTGCCAGCAGCTTACCTCCCGGGACTAGCGGGACCCAAGAGACCCAGTACTTC. Protein: CASSLPPGTSGTQETQYF.

The chain joins TRBV18 to TRBJ2-7; D not certain. This CDR3 comprises 14 residues. V was shortened by 0 bases and J by 0 bases, with 6 bases between the two germline ends. From germline, CDR1 is KGHSH and CDR2 LQKENI. Written as DNA, the CDR3 is TGTGCCAGCTCACCACCTTACAGCTCCTACGAGCAGTACTTC. Its protein is CASSPPYSSYEQYF.

The gene calls are TRBV7-2 and TRBJ2-1; D perhaps matches TRBD2 (5 bases). This CDR3 has 15 amino acids. Germline V gene data show CDR1 as SGHTA and CDR2 as FQGNSA. Trimming cost V 6 bases and J 6 bases, with 18 bases left between them. Written as DNA, the CDR3 is TGTGCCAGCAGTCTAGCCTTGGGAATTCTCAATGAGCAGTTCTTC. Translation: CASSLALGILNEQFF.

CDR3 sequence reads: CASSSDRGLTEAFF. The CDR3 DNA follows: TGTGCCAGCAGTTCGGACAGGGGGTTGACTGAAGCTTTCTTT. V gene TRBV28 combines with J gene TRBJ1-1; 10 bases agree with TRBD1. Germline V gene lookup returns CDR1 MDHEN and CDR2 SYDVKM. Unmatched junction bases numbered 4, after V lost 4 bases and J lost 5 bases. CDR3 length equals 14 residues.